Each of the 27 T cell receptor beta chains below was sequenced from the same sample in a study of naive and memory T cell subsets. An equimolar mix of two oligonucleotides served as the beta constant-region primer for TRBC1 and TRBC2. MiXCR, applied by TCRdb to the UMI-ligation and nested PCR reads, yields one record per CDR3 protein. The table shows about 90,000 distinct CDR3 sequences, with roughly 7.3% occurring only once. Sequencing was carried out using central memory CD4+ T cells from blood. All receptors derive from a human donor in good health.

In its sample, this clonotype was seen many times. The V call is TRBV28, the J call TRBJ1-5, with a tentative D call TRBD1 (6 bases). The germline gives CDR1 MDHEN, CDR2 SYDVKM. This CDR3 has 14 amino acids. Trimming left V 3 bases short and J 4 bases short, with 10 bases between. CDR3: CASSFLQGNQPQHF. The CDR3 DNA reads as TGTGCCAGCAGTTTCCTACAGGGAAATCAGCCCCAGCATTTT.

In its sample, this clonotype was seen many times. The chain couples TRBV5-1 to TRBJ1-4, with TRBD1 matching 10 bases. Germline CDR1 reads SGHRS; CDR2 reads YFSETQ. This CDR3 is built from 15 residues. Unmatched junction bases numbered 3, after V lost 1 base and J lost 6 bases. In DNA, the CDR3 is TGCGCCAGCAGCTTGTTGGGACAGGGGTATGAAAAACTGTTTTTT. Amino acid sequence: CASSLLGQGYEKLFF.

This sequence joins TRBV27 and TRBJ2-7; no firm D call. CDR3 length: 15 residues. Trimming took 5 bases from V and 0 from J, leaving 14 bases between them. Germline assignment: CDR1 MNHEY and CDR2 SMNVEV (reference sequence). The CDR3 is CASSRIGRSSYEQYF. CDR3 nucleotide sequence: TGTGCCAGCAGTCGCATCGGACGAAGCTCCTACGAGCAGTACTTC.

Many counts were recorded for this clonotype. The chain employs TRBV14 and TRBJ1-3; 7 nucleotides agree with TRBD1. Germline CDR1 and CDR2: SGHDN and FVKESK. V gave up 2 bases and J gave up 2 bases; unmatched junction bases: 6. The CDR3 contains 16 residues. The CDR3 region is CASSQTRGTAGNTIYF. The CDR3 coding sequence is TGTGCCAGCAGCCAAACCCGAGGGACAGCTGGAAACACCATATATTTT.

V gene TRBV6-2 or TRBV6-3 combines with J gene TRBJ2-7; perhaps TRBD2 as D (6 bases). Trimming took 3 bases from V and 1 from J, leaving 13 bases between them. CDR3 length: 15 amino acids. From germline, CDR1 is MNHEY and CDR2 SVGEGT. CDR3 loop: CASSYHGRGSYEQYF. In nucleotides, the CDR3 is TGTGCCAGCAGTTATCACGGACGGGGGTCCTACGAGCAGTACTTC.

This clonotype was seen a few times. V and J are TRBV6-1 and TRBJ2-3; 8 positions agree with TRBD2. Unmatched junction bases numbered 6, after V lost 6 bases and J lost 4 bases. Looked up from germline, CDR1 is MNHNS and CDR2 is SASEGT. This CDR3 is 14 amino acids long. The CDR3 loop is CASRRTGGADTQYF. The CDR3, as DNA: TGTGCCAGCAGAAGGACGGGAGGGGCAGATACGCAGTATTTT.

This clonotype was seen repeatedly, ten times or more. The V and J genes are TRBV28 and TRBJ1-2; possible D gene TRBD1, 6 bases. This CDR3 has 16 amino acids. V was shortened by 5 bases and J by 8 bases, with 24 bases between the two germline ends. The germline V gene has CDR1 MDHEN and CDR2 SYDVKM. CDR3: CASSPPGAPEGGGYTF. CDR3 coding DNA: TGTGCCAGCAGTCCCCCGGGGGCGCCTGAAGGTGGGGGCTACACCTTC.

A word on this clonotype: Given the absence of the conserved phenylalanine or tryptophan at the CDR3 end, a read error is likely. The chain is built from TRBV12-3 or TRBV12-4 and TRBJ1-2, with D uncertain. V was pared by 2 bases and J by 2 bases, with 6 bases between. The CDR3 extends over 13 amino acids. The CDR3 nucleotides are TGTGCCAGCAGTTTAACGGGGAACTATGGCTACACCTTA. This gives the protein CASSLTGNYGYTL.

This clonotype turned up a few times. The chain couples TRBV6-1 to TRBJ1-3, with D hard to call. Trimming left V 3 bases short and J 6 bases short, with 15 bases between. This CDR3 is built from 15 residues. CDR1 is MNHNS and CDR2 is SASEGT in the germline V gene. CDR3 sequence (DNA): TGTGCCAGCAGTGATCGACCCCCAGAGTCAAACACCATATATTTT. This codes for CASSDRPPESNTIYF.

In this sample, this clonotype turned up a few times. For the CDR3, the DNA is TGTGCCATCAGTGACAGGGGAATCTCTCAGCCCCAGCATTTT. It encodes CAISDRGISQPQHF. This rearrangement joins TRBV10-3 to TRBJ1-5; D perhaps matches TRBD1 (6 bases). Germline V gene lookup returns CDR1 ENHRY and CDR2 SYGVKD. CDR3 size: 14 residues. V was pared by 3 bases and J by 6 bases, with 12 bases between.

The V gene is TRBV2, the J gene TRBJ2-5, with unresolved D. This CDR3 is built from 11 residues. V lost 6 bases and J 2 bases, leaving 4 bases between the germline ends. Germline V lookup: CDR1 SNHLY, CDR2 FYNNEI. The CDR3 bases are TGTGCCAGCAGGTTACAAGAGACCCAGTACTTC. This codes for CASRLQETQYF. Filled out from reference TRBV2 and TRBJ2-5, the complete variable domain reads EPEVTQTPSHQVTQMGQEVILRCVPISNHLYFYWYRQILGQKVEFLVSFYNNEISEKSEIFDDQFSVERPDGSNFTLKIRSTKLEDSAMYFCASRLQETQYFGPGTRLLVL.

V is TRBV20-1 and J is TRBJ1-5; no clear D gene. The CDR3 extends over 13 amino acids. The germline CDR1 and CDR2 sequences are DFQATT and SNEGSKA (reference sequence). Trimming took 2 bases from V and 7 from J, leaving 12 bases between them. CDR3 loop: CSARIGVLQPQHF. The CDR3 DNA reads TGCAGTGCTAGAATTGGGGTTTTGCAGCCCCAGCATTTT.

This clonotype was counted only a few times. The chain has TRBV20-1 and TRBJ1-4, with a possible D match to TRBD1 (5 bases). CDR1 and CDR2 from the germline V gene are DFQATT and SNEGSKA (reference sequence). The CDR3 has 14 amino acids. Trimming stripped 4 bases from V and 5 bases from J, with 14 bases between. CDR3 bases: TGCAGTGCTACCAGGGCAGAAAGGAATGAAAAACTGTTTTTT. Translation: CSATRAERNEKLFF.

At least ten counts were recorded for this clonotype. The CDR3 region has the DNA TGTGCCAGCAGCCAAGATTGGCCGGAGGGAAGCGAAAAACTGTTTTTT. Translation: CASSQDWPEGSEKLFF. The chain recombines TRBV14 with TRBJ1-4; D is unresolved. Per germline, CDR1 SGHDN and CDR2 FVKESK. CDR3 length: 16 residues. Trimming shortened V by 0 bases and J by 8 bases, and 16 bases separated the two germline ends. The whole variable domain, remainder taken from reference TRBV14 and TRBJ1-4, is EAGVTQFPSHSVIEKGQTVTLRCDPISGHDNLYWYRRVMGKEIKFLLHFVKESKQDESGMPNNRFLAERTGGTYSTLKVQPAELEDSGVYFCASSQDWPEGSEKLFFGSGTQLSVL.

In its sample, this clonotype was seen many times. The chain joins TRBV9 to TRBJ1-3, with 8 nucleotides matching TRBD1. V lost 4 bases, J lost 0 bases, and 9 bases stayed unmatched. CDR1 and CDR2 from the germline V gene are SGDLS and YYNGEE. This CDR3 has 17 amino acids. The CDR3 is CASSPPGTGGSGNTIYF. The CDR3 bases are TGTGCCAGCAGCCCACCCGGGACAGGTGGCTCTGGAAACACCATATATTTT.

The chain carries TRBV5-1 and TRBJ1-4; TRBD1 might be the D (5 bases). V gave up 4 bases and J gave up 4 bases, with 11 bases separating them. The germline V gene encodes CDR1 SGHRS and CDR2 YFSETQ. The CDR3 loop spans 14 amino acids. The CDR3, as DNA: TGCGCCAGCAGCCGCGACAGTAGTAATGAAAAACTGTTTTTT. Protein sequence: CASSRDSSNEKLFF.

The chain links TRBV19 to TRBJ2-7; D is unresolved. Germline V lookup: CDR1 LNHDA, CDR2 SQIVND (reference sequence). This CDR3 spans 15 amino acids. V lost 1 base and J lost 7, with 17 bases in between. The CDR3 sequence: CASSIVLDRDAEQYF. CDR3 in DNA: TGTGCCAGTAGTATAGTGTTGGACCGCGATGCGGAGCAGTACTTC.

This clonotype was seen at least ten times. This sequence joins TRBV20-1 and TRBJ2-2; 11 nucleotides agree with TRBD1. CDR1 DFQATT and CDR2 SNEGSKA come from the germline V gene (reference sequence). The CDR3 sequence is 13 residues long. V was clipped by 5 bases and J by 10 bases; unmatched bases: 6. DNA for the CDR3: TGCAGTGCTCCAGGACAGGGGGCGGAGGAGCTGTTTTTT. It encodes CSAPGQGAEELFF.

This clonotype was recorded many times. The V and J genes are TRBV6-1 and TRBJ1-1; perhaps TRBD1 as D (6 bases). This CDR3 is 13 amino acids long. V dropped 5 bases and J dropped 5 bases, with 12 bases sitting between them. CDR1 is MNHNS and CDR2 is SASEGT in the germline V gene. CDR3 sequence reads: CASSPGALTEAFF. CDR3 DNA sequence: TGTGCCAGCAGTCCGGGGGCCCTAACTGAAGCTTTCTTT.

This clonotype occurred a few times. This chain connects TRBV7-2 to TRBJ2-3, with 8 bases aligning to TRBD1. Germline CDR1 and CDR2: SGHTA and FQGNSA. V gave up 3 bases and J gave up 5 bases; unmatched junction bases: 1. The CDR3 has 13 amino acids. CDR3 residues: CASSLDRVDTQYF. The CDR3 DNA reads TGTGCCAGCAGCTTGGACAGGGTAGATACGCAGTATTTT.

This clonotype was picked up many times. Germline and junction disagree at one end, which may indicate a read error. The V and J genes are TRBV4-3 and TRBJ2-4; tentative D call: TRBD2 (5 bases). The V gene's germline CDR1 is LGHNA and CDR2 YSLEER. This CDR3 has 14 amino acids. CDR3 sequence (DNA): TGCGCCAGCAGCCAAGTTCTAGCCCAAAACATTCAGTACTTC. It translates to CASSQVLAQNIQYF.

This clonotype has ten or more counts. The chain is built from TRBV18 and TRBJ2-1; D gene unclear. Between the trimmed V and J ends, which lost 1 base and 7 bases, there was a span of 20 bases. Germline CDR1 and CDR2: KGHSH and LQKENI. This CDR3 comprises 17 residues. The chain's CDR3 is CASSPRRPPVGGNEQFF. The CDR3 DNA follows: TGTGCCAGCTCACCACGTCGGCCCCCCGTAGGTGGGAATGAGCAGTTCTTC.

This clonotype was seen at least ten times. The V gene is TRBV29-1, the J gene TRBJ2-7; maybe TRBD1 (5 bases). Trimming removed 4 bases at V and 5 bases at J, with 18 bases between. Germline CDR1 reads SQVTM; CDR2 reads ANQGSEA. The CDR3 sequence is 14 residues long. The CDR3 sequence: CSVVLSQGGNEQYF. The CDR3 DNA reads as TGCAGCGTTGTCTTGTCGCAGGGTGGTAACGAGCAGTACTTC.

This clonotype has ten or more counts. V usage is TRBV11-2 and J usage is TRBJ2-3, with a weak D call TRBD1 (5 bases). The CDR3 runs 12 residues. Trimming took off 5 bases at V and 5 bases at J, with 8 bases between the two ends. Per germline, CDR1 SGHAT and CDR2 FQNNGV. In nucleotides, the CDR3 is TGTGCCAGCAGCCCCGGACAAGATACGCAGTATTTT. Its translation: CASSPGQDTQYF.

In its sample, this clonotype was seen a few times. For the CDR3, the DNA is TGTGCCACAAAGCTGGACGGCCTGGATGGCTACACCTTC. This gives the protein CATKLDGLDGYTF. This chain uses TRBV27 with TRBJ1-2; D is ambiguous. The V end lost 10 bases, the J end lost 6 bases, and 18 bases lay between the germline ends. The CDR3 runs 13 residues. The germline gives CDR1 MNHEY, CDR2 SMNVEV (reference sequence).

In this sample, this clonotype turned up many times. CDR3 sequence: CASSGLAKQNTGELFF. The CDR3 nucleotides read TGCGCCAGCAGTGGTCTAGCGAAACAGAACACCGGGGAGCTGTTTTTT. This sequence joins TRBV5-1 and TRBJ2-2, with D possibly TRBD2 on 6 matching bases. CDR3 length: 16 amino acids. Germline values: CDR1 SGHRS, CDR2 YFSETQ. V lost 5 bases, J lost 1 base, and 15 bases lay in between.

This clonotype was recorded many times. This chain connects TRBV7-2 to TRBJ2-5, with TRBD1 matching 7 bases. CDR1 SGHTA and CDR2 FQGNSA come from the germline V gene. This CDR3 is 16 amino acids long. V lost 6 bases and J lost 4; bases outside the gene matches: 14. CDR3 DNA sequence: TGTGCCAGCAGGGGTCCGGGACAGACTTTGGGAGAGACCCAGTACTTC. Translating gives CASRGPGQTLGETQYF.